Reported below is one T cell receptor beta chain. This CDR3 spans 16 amino acids. V shed 5 bases and J 3 bases; nucleotides not matched to a gene: 10. Germline CDR1 MNHNS, CDR2 SASEGT. These data come from a study of identical twins. TCRdb reprocessed the 5' RACE reads via MiXCR and lists one record per CDR3 protein. The repertoire includes around 490,000 distinct CDR3 sequences, nearly 15% of them detected once, and roughly 0.43% sits in the top ten. The data also belong to a second study, concerning yellow fever vaccine responses in identical twins.

Sequenced sample: CD4+ T cells sorted from blood. This clonotype was sampled from a woman between 18 and 29 years old in good health. This rearrangement joins TRBV6-1 to TRBJ2-1, with 7 positions matching TRBD2. This CDR3 is CASSPGLDPYYNEQFF. The CDR3, as DNA: TGTGCCAGCAGTCCTGGACTAGACCCTTACTACAATGAGCAGTTCTTC.